These 7 T cell receptor beta chains came from one sample sequenced in a study of early T cells in non-severe SARS-CoV-2 infection. TCRdb ran MiXCR on the 5' RACE reads and lists one entry per CDR3 protein. The sample lists 80,000 to 95,000 distinct CDR3 sequences; approximately 13% were seen once. The sample consisted of whole blood. The receptors were gathered from an adult who was a healthcare worker with PCR-confirmed SARS-CoV-2 infection or an uninfected control (not recorded which).

The CDR3 DNA follows: TGCAGCGTTGAAGACCGGAACGAGCAGTACTTC. It codes for CSVEDRNEQYF. The chain carries TRBV29-1 and TRBJ2-7, with D unclear. The germline V and J ends were trimmed by 0 bases and 5 bases, with 5 bases remaining between them. CDR3 size: 11 residues. The germline gives CDR1 SQVTM, CDR2 ANQGSEA.

The chain combines TRBV20-1 with TRBJ2-1, with TRBD2 identical over 11 bases. The CDR3 spans 15 residues. In germline, CDR1 is DFQATT, CDR2 SNEGSKA (reference sequence). Trimming at V came to 1 base and at J to 4 bases, leaving 3 bases not matched to a gene. The CDR3 is CSARVAGGIYNEQFF. DNA of the CDR3: TGCAGTGCTAGAGTAGCGGGAGGGATATACAATGAGCAGTTCTTC.

This clonotype was seen ten or more times. The chain uses TRBV7-9 and TRBJ1-3, with D perhaps TRBD1 (5 bases). The CDR3 has 14 amino acids. CDR1 SEHNR and CDR2 FQNEAQ come from the germline V gene (reference sequence). The V end was cut by 5 bases, the J end by 4 bases, with 12 bases between. In nucleotides, the CDR3 is TGTGCCAGCAGCCAAGACAGAGCCGGAAACACCATATATTTT. As protein: CASSQDRAGNTIYF.

This clonotype was detected many times. In this CDR3 the conserved last residue, phenylalanine or tryptophan, is missing, so a read error is likely. No DNA is shown, since the ends of the CDR3 on it are uncertain; the CDR3 is the one TCRdb lists. The chain recombines TRBV6-6 with TRBJ2-1; TRBD2, the table's D call, lacks a check against the DNA. Both ends counted, the CDR3 spans 13 residues. Germline V gene data show CDR1 as MNHNY and CDR2 as SVGAGI (reference sequence). Here the CDR3 reads CASKPTGTSGKLY.

This clonotype was seen only a few times. V gene TRBV29-1 combines with J gene TRBJ1-4; the D gene is possibly TRBD1 (6 bases). CDR1 is SQVTM and CDR2 is ANQGSEA in the germline V gene. The CDR3 spans 11 residues. V was cut by 8 bases and J by 10 bases, with 14 bases left in between. The CDR3: CSFREGGKLFF. The CDR3 region has the DNA TGCAGCTTCCGAGAAGGGGGAAAACTGTTTTTT.

The rearrangement uses TRBV6-6 and TRBJ1-2; 7 nucleotides agree with TRBD1. CDR1 MNHNY and CDR2 SVGAGI come from the germline V gene (reference sequence). The CDR3 covers 14 residues. V trimming: 8 bases; J trimming: 4 bases; junction bases outside the gene matches: 10. The CDR3 loop reads CASLQQQGIYGYTF. The DNA of the CDR3 is TGTGCCAGCCTGCAACAACAGGGGATCTATGGCTACACCTTC.

The rearrangement joins TRBV7-3 to TRBJ2-1; the match to TRBD2 covers 7 bases. V trimming: 0 bases; J trimming: 2 bases; junction bases outside the gene matches: 10. This CDR3 is built from 18 residues. Germline values: CDR1 SGHTA, CDR2 FQGTGA. CDR3 DNA sequence: TGTGCCAGCAGCTTAACGTTTTCAGCGGGATACGCCTACAATGAGCAGTTCTTC. Residues: CASSLTFSAGYAYNEQFF.